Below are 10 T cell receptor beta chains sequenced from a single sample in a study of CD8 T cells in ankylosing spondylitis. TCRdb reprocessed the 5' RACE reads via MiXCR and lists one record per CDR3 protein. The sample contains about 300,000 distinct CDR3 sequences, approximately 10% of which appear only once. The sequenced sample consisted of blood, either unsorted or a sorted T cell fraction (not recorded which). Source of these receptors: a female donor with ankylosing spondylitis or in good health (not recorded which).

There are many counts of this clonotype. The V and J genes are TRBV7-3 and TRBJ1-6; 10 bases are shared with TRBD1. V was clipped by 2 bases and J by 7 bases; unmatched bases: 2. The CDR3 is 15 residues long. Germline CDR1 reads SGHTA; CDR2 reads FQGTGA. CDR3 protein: CASSLRDRGNSPLHF. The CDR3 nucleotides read TGTGCCAGCAGCTTACGGGACAGGGGAAATTCACCCCTCCACTTT.

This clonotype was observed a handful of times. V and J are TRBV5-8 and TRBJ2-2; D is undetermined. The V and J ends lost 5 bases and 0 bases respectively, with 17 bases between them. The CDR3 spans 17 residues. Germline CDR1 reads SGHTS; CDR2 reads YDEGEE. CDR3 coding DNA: TGTGCCAGCAGAAACACAGAGAGATTAACGAACACCGGGGAGCTGTTTTTT. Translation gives CASRNTERLTNTGELFF.

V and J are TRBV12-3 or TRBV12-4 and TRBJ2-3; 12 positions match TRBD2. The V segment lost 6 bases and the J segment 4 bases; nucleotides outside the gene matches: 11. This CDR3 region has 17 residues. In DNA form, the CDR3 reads TGTGCCAGCAGGGCGACTAGCGGGGGCGGTGAGGCAGATACGCAGTATTTT. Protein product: CASRATSGGGEADTQYF.

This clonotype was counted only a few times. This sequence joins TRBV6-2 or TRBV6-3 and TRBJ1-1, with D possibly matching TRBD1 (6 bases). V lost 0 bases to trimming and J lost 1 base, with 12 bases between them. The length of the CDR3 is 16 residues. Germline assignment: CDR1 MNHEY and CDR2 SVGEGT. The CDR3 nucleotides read TGTGCCAGCAGTTACTCGACGGACAGAAAGAACACTGAAGCTTTCTTT. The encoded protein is CASSYSTDRKNTEAFF.

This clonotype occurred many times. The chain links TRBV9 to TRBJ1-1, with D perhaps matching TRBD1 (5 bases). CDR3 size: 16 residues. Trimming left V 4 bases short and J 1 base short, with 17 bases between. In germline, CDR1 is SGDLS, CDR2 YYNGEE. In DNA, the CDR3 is TGTGCCAGCAGCCCCAGTGGAGGGGCGAGGAACACTGAAGCTTTCTTT. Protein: CASSPSGGARNTEAFF.

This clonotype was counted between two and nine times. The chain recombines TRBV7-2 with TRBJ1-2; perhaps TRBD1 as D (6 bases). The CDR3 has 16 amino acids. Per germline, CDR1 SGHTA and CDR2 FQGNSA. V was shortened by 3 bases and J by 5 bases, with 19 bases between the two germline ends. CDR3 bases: TGTGCCAGCAGCTTCGGGTTGGGGGGGCGAGTGTATGGCTACACCTTC. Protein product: CASSFGLGGRVYGYTF.

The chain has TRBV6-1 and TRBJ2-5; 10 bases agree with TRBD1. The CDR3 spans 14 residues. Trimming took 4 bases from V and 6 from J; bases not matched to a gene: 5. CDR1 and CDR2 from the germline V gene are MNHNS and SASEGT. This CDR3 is CASSGDRGWKTQYF. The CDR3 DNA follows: TGTGCCAGCAGTGGGGACAGGGGTTGGAAGACCCAGTACTTC.

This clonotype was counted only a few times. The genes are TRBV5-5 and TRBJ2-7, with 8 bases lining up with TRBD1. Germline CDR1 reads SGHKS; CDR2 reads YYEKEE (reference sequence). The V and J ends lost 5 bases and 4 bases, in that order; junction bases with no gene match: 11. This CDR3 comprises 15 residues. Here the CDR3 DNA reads TGTGCCAGCAGTAAGGGACAGGAGGTAATATACGAGCAGTACTTC. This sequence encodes CASSKGQEVIYEQYF.

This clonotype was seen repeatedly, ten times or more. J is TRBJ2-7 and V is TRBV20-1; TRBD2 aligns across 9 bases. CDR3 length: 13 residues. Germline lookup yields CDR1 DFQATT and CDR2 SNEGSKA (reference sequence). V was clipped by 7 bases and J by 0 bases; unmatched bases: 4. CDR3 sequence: CSGLADASYEQYF. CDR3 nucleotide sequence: TGCAGTGGACTAGCGGATGCCTCCTACGAGCAGTACTTC.

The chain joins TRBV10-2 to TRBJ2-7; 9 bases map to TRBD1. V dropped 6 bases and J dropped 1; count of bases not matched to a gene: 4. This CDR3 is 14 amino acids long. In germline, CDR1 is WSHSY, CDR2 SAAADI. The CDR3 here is CASRAGQGSYEQYF. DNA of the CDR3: TGCGCCAGCAGGGCGGGACAGGGATCCTACGAGCAGTACTTC.